A selection of T cell receptor beta chains follows, all from one sample in a study of T cell responses to AZD1222 COVID-19 vaccine. Assay used: immunoSEQ multiplex PCR; TCRdb lists only in-frame clones, some missing. The profile shows about 140,000 clones, approximately 91% of them singletons. Material: peripheral blood, obtained 28 days after the second AZD1222 dose. The receptors shown here come from an adult who received the AZD1222 COVID-19 vaccine. Each CDR3 is given without its conserved first and last residue.

v_call cdr3_aa
TRBV3-1/TRBV3-2 ASSQAGSQPQH
TRBV12-3/TRBV12-4 ASTSQGNYGYT
TRBV5-6 ASSLARQVHMNTEAF
TRBV29-1 SVTDGF
TRBV19 ASSTEGTSGRLGQETQY
TRBV7-9 ASSAQYRDSYEQY
TRBV2 ASSDRRSSYEQY
TRBV2 ASFELAKNIQY
TRBV6-5 ASSYTAQTNSPLH
TRBV5-1 ASSLEAGARANVLT
TRBV9 ASSPGQGSGNTIY
TRBV15 ATSRDSTDTQY
TRBV11-2 ASSLTPTRSSGNTIY
TRBV30 AWSGGGSKNEQY
TRBV5-8 ASSFRADTEAF
TRBV19 ASKREDRGSYNEQF
TRBV19 ATSPPDRGHYEQY
TRBV10-3 AISPGGGRETEAF
TRBV9 ASSVVSDRLAGELF
TRBV27 ASREEGHGYT
TRBV2 ASSKNPGQELF
TRBV10-2 ASRLTSGGYNEQF
TRBV24-1 ATSDGTGGRADTQY
TRBV7-2 ASTLQQGAETQY
TRBV5-1 ASSLEGLSSRELF
TRBV9 ASSPGTSLPGELF